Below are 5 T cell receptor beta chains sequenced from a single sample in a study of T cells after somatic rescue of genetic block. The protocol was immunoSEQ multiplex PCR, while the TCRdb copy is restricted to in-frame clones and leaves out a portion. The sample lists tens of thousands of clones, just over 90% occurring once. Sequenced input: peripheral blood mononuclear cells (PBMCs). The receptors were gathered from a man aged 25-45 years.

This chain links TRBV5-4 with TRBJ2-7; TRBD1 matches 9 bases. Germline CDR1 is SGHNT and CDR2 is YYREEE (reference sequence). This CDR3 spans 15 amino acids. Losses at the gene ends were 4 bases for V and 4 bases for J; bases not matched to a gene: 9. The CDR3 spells CASSTTGTGFYEQYF. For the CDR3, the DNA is TGTGCCAGCAGCACAACCGGGACAGGGTTTTACGAGCAGTACTTC.

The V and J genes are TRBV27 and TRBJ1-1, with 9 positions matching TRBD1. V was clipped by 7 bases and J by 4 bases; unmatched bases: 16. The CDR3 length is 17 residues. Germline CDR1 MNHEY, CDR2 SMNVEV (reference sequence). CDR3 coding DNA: TGTGCCAGCACCTCGGGACAGGGAGGGCGGGGGGGCACTGAAGCTTTCTTT. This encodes CASTSGQGGRGGTEAFF.

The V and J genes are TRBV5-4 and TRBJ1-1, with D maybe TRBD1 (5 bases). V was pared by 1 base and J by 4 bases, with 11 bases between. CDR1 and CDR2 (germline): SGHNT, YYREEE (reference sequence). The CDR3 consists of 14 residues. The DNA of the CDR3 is TGTGCCAGCAGCTTGTGGGGGGTGGGCACTGAAGCTTTCTTT. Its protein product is CASSLWGVGTEAFF.

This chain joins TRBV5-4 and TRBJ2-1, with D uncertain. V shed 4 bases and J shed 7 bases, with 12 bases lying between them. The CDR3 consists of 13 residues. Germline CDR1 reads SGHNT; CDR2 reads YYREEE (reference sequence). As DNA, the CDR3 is TGTGCCAGCAGCGGCCCCCCAGGTAATGAGCAGTTCTTC. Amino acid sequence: CASSGPPGNEQFF.

The CDR3 loop is CASSSGQLNSPLHF. CDR3 nucleotide sequence: TGTGCCAGCAGCTCCGGACAGCTGAATTCACCCCTCCACTTT. This sequence joins TRBV11-1 and TRBJ1-6, with D tentatively TRBD1 (6 bases). The CDR3 spans 14 residues. Germline assignment: CDR1 SGHAT and CDR2 FQDESV (reference sequence). Trimming shortened V by 4 bases and J by 7 bases, and 11 bases separated the two germline ends. The full variable domain, rest sourced from reference TRBV11-1 and TRBJ1-6, is EAEVAQSPRYKITEKSQAVAFWCDPISGHATLYWYRQILGQGPELLVQFQDESVVDDSQLPKDRFSAERLKGVDSTLKIQPAELGDSAMYLCASSSGQLNSPLHFGNGTRLTVT.